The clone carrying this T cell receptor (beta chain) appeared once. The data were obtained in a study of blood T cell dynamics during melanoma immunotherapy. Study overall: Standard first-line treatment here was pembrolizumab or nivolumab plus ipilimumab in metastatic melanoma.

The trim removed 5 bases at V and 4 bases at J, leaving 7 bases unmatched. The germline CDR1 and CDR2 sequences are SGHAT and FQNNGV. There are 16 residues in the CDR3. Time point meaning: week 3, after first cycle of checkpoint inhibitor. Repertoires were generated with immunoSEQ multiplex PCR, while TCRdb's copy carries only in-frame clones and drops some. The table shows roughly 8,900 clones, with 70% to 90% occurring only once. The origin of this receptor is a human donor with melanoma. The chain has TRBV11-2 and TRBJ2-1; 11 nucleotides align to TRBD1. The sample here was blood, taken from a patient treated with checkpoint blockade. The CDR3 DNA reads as TGTGCCAGCAGCGGGGCCCGGGACAGGGGGTACAATGAGCAGTTCTTC. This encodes CASSGARDRGYNEQFF.